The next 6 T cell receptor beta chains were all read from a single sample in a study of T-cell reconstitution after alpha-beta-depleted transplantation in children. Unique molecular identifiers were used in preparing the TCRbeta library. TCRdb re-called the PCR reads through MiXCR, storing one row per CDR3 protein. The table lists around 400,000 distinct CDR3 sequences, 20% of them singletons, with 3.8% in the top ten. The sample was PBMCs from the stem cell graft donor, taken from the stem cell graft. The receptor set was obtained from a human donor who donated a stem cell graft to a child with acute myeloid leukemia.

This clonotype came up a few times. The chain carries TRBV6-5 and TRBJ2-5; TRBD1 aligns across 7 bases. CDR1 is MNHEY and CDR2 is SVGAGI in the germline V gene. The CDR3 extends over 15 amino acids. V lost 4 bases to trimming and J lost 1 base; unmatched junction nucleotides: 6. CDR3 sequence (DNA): TGTGCCAGCAGTTTGGGACAGACCTCCCAAGAGACCCAGTACTTC. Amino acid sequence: CASSLGQTSQETQYF.

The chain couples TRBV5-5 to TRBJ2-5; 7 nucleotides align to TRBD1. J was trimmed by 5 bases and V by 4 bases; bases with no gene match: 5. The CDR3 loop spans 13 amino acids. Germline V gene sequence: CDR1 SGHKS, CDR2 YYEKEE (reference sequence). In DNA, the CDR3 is TGTGCCAGCAGCCCGACAGGGTACGAGACCCAGTACTTC. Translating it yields CASSPTGYETQYF.

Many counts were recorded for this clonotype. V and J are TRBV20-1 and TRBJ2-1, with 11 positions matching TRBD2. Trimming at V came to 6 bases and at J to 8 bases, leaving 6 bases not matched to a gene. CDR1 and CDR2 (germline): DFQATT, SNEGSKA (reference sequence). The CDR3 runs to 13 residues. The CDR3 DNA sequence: TGCAGTGCGACTAGCGGGACGGGGGATGAGCAGTTCTTC. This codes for CSATSGTGDEQFF.

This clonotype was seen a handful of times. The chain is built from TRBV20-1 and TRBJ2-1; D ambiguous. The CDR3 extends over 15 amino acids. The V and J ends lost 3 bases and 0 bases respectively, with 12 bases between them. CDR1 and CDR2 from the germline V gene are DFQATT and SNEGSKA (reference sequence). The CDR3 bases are TGCAGTGCTAGGGGCAGTCGCCACTCCTACAATGAGCAGTTCTTC. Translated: CSARGSRHSYNEQFF.

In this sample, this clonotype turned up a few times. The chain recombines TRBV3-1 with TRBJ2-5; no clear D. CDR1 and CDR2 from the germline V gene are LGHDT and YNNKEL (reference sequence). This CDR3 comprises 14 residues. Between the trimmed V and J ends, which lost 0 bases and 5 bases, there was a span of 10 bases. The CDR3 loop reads CASSQDRATETQYF. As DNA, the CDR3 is TGTGCCAGCAGCCAAGATCGGGCAACGGAGACCCAGTACTTC.

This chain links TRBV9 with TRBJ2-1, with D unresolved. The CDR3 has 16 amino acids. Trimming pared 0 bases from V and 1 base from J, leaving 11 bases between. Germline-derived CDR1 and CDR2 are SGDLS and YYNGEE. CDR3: CASSVANVDSYNEQFF. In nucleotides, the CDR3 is TGTGCCAGCAGCGTAGCTAATGTGGATTCCTACAATGAGCAGTTCTTC.